Following are 28 T cell receptor beta chains from one sample sequenced in a study of T-cell memory formation after mild COVID-19. Using its own MiXCR run on the 5' RACE reads, TCRdb lists one record per CDR3 protein. This sample carries about 350,000 distinct CDR3 sequences, approximately 13% of them seen once, and the ten largest clones take 20% to 25%. Sequences were obtained from PBMCs or a T cell subset sorted from them (not recorded which). The source of these receptors is a man between 18 and 35 years old who had mild COVID-19 (a few samples of this study predate the infection). Cell type and time point are not known.

In this sample, this clonotype turned up a few times. This sequence joins TRBV7-9 and TRBJ1-1; no definite D call. The CDR3 is 10 residues long. Trimming stripped 4 bases from V and 10 bases from J, with 7 bases between. The germline gives CDR1 SEHNR, CDR2 FQNEAQ (reference sequence). CDR3 residues: CASSSERAFF. Written as DNA, the CDR3 is TGTGCCAGCAGCTCCGAAAGAGCTTTCTTT.

A word on this clonotype: Germline and junction disagree at one end, which may indicate a read error. This sequence joins TRBV7-2 and TRBJ1-6; the match to TRBD1 covers 7 bases. The germline V gene encodes CDR1 SGHTA and CDR2 FQGNSA. The CDR3 extends over 15 amino acids. CDR3 DNA sequence: TGTGCCAGCAGCCCTAGGACAGGCCATGATTCACCCCTACACTTT. Protein sequence: CASSPRTGHDSPLHF.

CDR3 coding DNA: TGTGCCAGCTCTCCGCCGGGAGTTGGAGCTTTCTTT. This translates into CASSPPGVGAFF. The chain has TRBV18 and TRBJ1-1; D gene uncertain. Germline V CDR1 and CDR2: KGHSH, LQKENI. The CDR3 is made up of 12 amino acids. The ends were cut back, 6 bases at V and 10 bases at J, with 15 bases in the middle.

This clonotype was detected a few times. V is TRBV2 and J is TRBJ2-7, with a possible D match to TRBD1 (6 bases). CDR1 and CDR2 (germline): SNHLY, FYNNEI. V dropped 2 bases and J dropped 0 bases, with 8 bases sitting between them. The CDR3 is 14 residues long. The CDR3 coding sequence is TGTGCCAGCAGTGAACAGGGGAGCTCCTACGAGCAGTACGTC. Encoded protein: CASSEQGSSYEQYV.

The rearrangement joins TRBV6-6 to TRBJ2-1; 9 nucleotides align to TRBD2. This CDR3 is 16 amino acids long. J gave up 8 bases and V 4 bases, and 12 bases lay outside the gene matches. Germline assignment: CDR1 MNHNY and CDR2 SVGAGI (reference sequence). The CDR3 protein is CASSWRGGAGRYEQFF. CDR3 DNA sequence: TGTGCCAGCAGTTGGCGCGGGGGGGCCGGGCGGTATGAGCAGTTCTTC.

The genes are TRBV19 and TRBJ2-3, with 7 bases that match TRBD2. This CDR3 is 15 amino acids long. V gave up 7 bases and J gave up 5 bases; unmatched junction bases: 12. CDR1 and CDR2 (germline): LNHDA, SQIVND (reference sequence). The CDR3 bases are TGTGCCAGTACCGAACGCGGGGGAGGCAAAGATACGCAGTATTTT. Translated: CASTERGGGKDTQYF. Full variable domain (outside the CDR3, taken from reference TRBV19 and TRBJ2-3): DGGITQSPKYLFRKEGQNVTLSCEQNLNHDAMYWYRQDPGQGLRLIYYSQIVNDFQKGDIAEGYSVSREKKESFPLTVTSAQKNPTAFYLCASTERGGGKDTQYFGPGTRLTVL.

This clonotype was observed a handful of times. The V gene is TRBV20-1, the J gene TRBJ2-5, with 12 bases fitting TRBD2. The CDR3 consists of 15 residues. Losses at the gene ends were 6 bases for V and 0 bases for J; bases not matched to a gene: 5. The germline V gene encodes CDR1 DFQATT and CDR2 SNEGSKA (reference sequence). CDR3 bases: TGCAGTGCGCGAAGACTAGCGGGGGACCAAGAGACCCAGTACTTC. It is translated as CSARRLAGDQETQYF.

The chain combines TRBV20-1 with TRBJ2-5; TRBD1 aligns across 8 bases. V gave up 3 bases and J gave up 5 bases; unmatched junction bases: 14. The CDR3 is 16 residues long. Germline V gene sequence: CDR1 DFQATT, CDR2 SNEGSKA (reference sequence). For the CDR3, the DNA is TGCAGTGCTAGGCTGAGACAGGGGTCCGCCCAGGAGACCCAGTACTTC. The encoded protein is CSARLRQGSAQETQYF.

There are a few counts of this clonotype. This chain joins TRBV5-1 and TRBJ2-1; TRBD2 aligns across 8 bases. Germline loops: CDR1 SGHRS, CDR2 YFSETQ. Unmatched junction bases numbered 10, after V lost 0 bases and J lost 5 bases. The CDR3 contains 17 residues. CDR3 in amino acids: CASSLEGLAGPHNEQFF. CDR3 nucleotides: TGCGCCAGCAGCTTGGAGGGATTAGCGGGGCCTCACAATGAGCAGTTCTTC.

This clonotype was observed once. The chain uses TRBV10-1 and TRBJ2-2; no firm D call. Germline CDR1 is WNHNN and CDR2 is SYGVQD (reference sequence). The germline V and J ends were trimmed by 1 base and 8 bases, with 8 bases remaining between them. The CDR3 length is 13 residues. CDR3 sequence reads: CASSEFTSGELFF. The CDR3, as DNA: TGCGCCAGCAGTGAGTTCACCTCGGGGGAGCTGTTTTTT.

This clonotype turned up a few times. This chain links TRBV5-1 with TRBJ2-5; D perhaps matches TRBD1 (6 bases). Germline loops: CDR1 SGHRS, CDR2 YFSETQ. The CDR3 spans 14 residues. V lost 2 bases, J lost 1 base, and 9 bases lay in between. The CDR3 DNA reads as TGCGCCAGCAGCTTTACAGGGACCCAAGAGACCCAGTACTTC. Its protein is CASSFTGTQETQYF.

The rearrangement joins TRBV18 to TRBJ1-4; no definite D call. The V gene lost 5 bases and the J gene lost 5 bases, with 9 bases spanning the gap. Germline V gene data show CDR1 as KGHSH and CDR2 as LQKENI. This CDR3 spans 13 amino acids. The CDR3 DNA reads TGTGCCAGCTCAGTCAGAGACAATGAAAAACTGTTTTTT. Translated, it gives CASSVRDNEKLFF.

This clonotype was counted ten times or more. The chain combines TRBV5-1 with TRBJ2-1, with D possibly called TRBD1 or TRBD2 (6 bases each). Trimming cost V 2 bases and J 5 bases, with 14 bases left between them. CDR1 is SGHRS, CDR2 YFSETQ, per germline. The CDR3 extends over 15 amino acids. This CDR3 reads CASSLRTGRNNEQFF. DNA for the CDR3: TGCGCCAGCAGCTTAAGAACAGGGAGGAACAATGAGCAGTTCTTC.

This clonotype was counted once. This chain links TRBV5-6 with TRBJ1-2; 7 nucleotides agree with TRBD1. Germline CDR1 is SGHDT and CDR2 is YYEEEE. The junction had 10 bases not matched to a gene; V was cut back by 4 bases and J by 7 bases. This CDR3 is built from 14 residues. The CDR3 spells CASSPRDRATGYTF. DNA of the CDR3: TGTGCCAGCAGCCCCCGAGACAGGGCAACTGGCTACACCTTC.

Only a few counts were recorded for this clonotype. This chain connects TRBV7-6 to TRBJ1-1; D unclear. This CDR3 comprises 14 residues. The V gene lost 4 bases and the J gene lost 0 bases, with 9 bases spanning the gap. Per germline, CDR1 SGHVS and CDR2 FNYEAQ. For the CDR3, the DNA is TGTGCCAGCAGCTCTCAGGAGTTGAACACTGAAGCTTTCTTT. Translated: CASSSQELNTEAFF.

In this sample, this clonotype turned up a few times. The rearrangement links TRBV24-1 to TRBJ2-6; no definite D call. CDR1 is KGHDR and CDR2 is SFDVKD in the germline V gene. This CDR3 region has 15 residues. The V end was cut by 4 bases, the J end by 3 bases, with 9 bases between. CDR3 nucleotides: TGTGCCACCAGTGACCTCCTGGGTGGGGCCAACGTCCTGACTTTC. This sequence encodes CATSDLLGGANVLTF.

This clonotype has just a few counts. The rearrangement links TRBV18 to TRBJ2-6; D call uncertain. The germline V gene has CDR1 KGHSH and CDR2 LQKENI. V was pared by 5 bases and J by 4 bases, with 9 bases between. This CDR3 has 14 residues. CDR3 sequence: CASSAVSGANVLTF. CDR3 nucleotides: TGTGCCAGCTCAGCCGTGTCCGGGGCCAACGTCCTGACTTTC. The entire variable domain, with the rest obtained from reference TRBV18 and TRBJ2-6, is as follows: NAGVMQNPRHLVRRRGQEARLRCSPMKGHSHVYWYRQLPEEGLKFMVYLQKENIIDESGMPKERFSAEFPKEGPSILRIQQVVRGDSAAYFCASSAVSGANVLTFGAGSRLTVL.

This clonotype was observed a handful of times. The chain uses TRBV7-2 and TRBJ2-5; possible D gene TRBD2, 5 bases. The V end was cut by 2 bases, the J end by 2 bases, with 12 bases between. This CDR3 spans 15 amino acids. CDR1 SGHTA and CDR2 FQGNSA come from the germline V gene. Written as DNA, the CDR3 is TGTGCCAGCAGCTTAATCGGCCCGGGGCAAGAGACCCAGTACTTC. This gives the protein CASSLIGPGQETQYF.

V and J are TRBV7-6 and TRBJ1-1; TRBD1 matches at 8 bases. V shed 3 bases and J 0 bases; nucleotides not matched to a gene: 3. From germline, CDR1 is SGHVS and CDR2 FNYEAQ. CDR3 length equals 15 residues. The CDR3: CASSFWTGLNTEAFF. DNA of the CDR3: TGTGCCAGCAGCTTCTGGACAGGGTTGAACACTGAAGCTTTCTTT.

This clonotype showed up just a few times. The chain links TRBV20-1 to TRBJ1-1; D uncertain. The V end was cut by 6 bases, the J end by 7 bases, with 9 bases between. CDR1 is DFQATT, CDR2 SNEGSKA, per germline (reference sequence). The CDR3 loop spans 10 amino acids. In DNA, the CDR3 is TGCAGTGCAGATCATTATGAAGCTTTCTTT. The encoded protein is CSADHYEAFF.

The chain carries TRBV6-5 and TRBJ2-1; 13 bases align to TRBD2. This CDR3 has 15 residues. Trimming cost V 6 bases and J 9 bases; bases outside gene matches: 8. CDR1 MNHEY and CDR2 SVGAGI come from the germline V gene. The CDR3 loop reads CASSPTSGGASEQFF. As DNA, the CDR3 is TGTGCCAGCAGCCCTACTAGCGGGGGGGCATCTGAGCAGTTCTTC.

V is TRBV20-1 and J is TRBJ1-1; the match to TRBD1 covers 8 bases. V was clipped by 0 bases and J by 1 base; unmatched bases: 10. The CDR3 sequence is 17 residues long. Germline lookup yields CDR1 DFQATT and CDR2 SNEGSKA (reference sequence). The CDR3 coding sequence is TGCAGTGCTAGAGATACGACAGGGGAATGGTCGAACACTGAAGCTTTCTTT. As protein: CSARDTTGEWSNTEAFF.

The chain couples TRBV29-1 to TRBJ2-5, with D unresolved. V lost 0 bases, J lost 5 bases, and 13 bases lay in between. This CDR3 comprises 14 residues. Germline V gene sequence: CDR1 SQVTM, CDR2 ANQGSEA. The CDR3 DNA reads as TGCAGCGTTGAAGATGTGGCACCTGGGGAGACCCAGTACTTC. Its translation is CSVEDVAPGETQYF. The full variable domain, rest sourced from reference TRBV29-1 and TRBJ2-5, is SAVISQKPSRDICQRGTSLTIQCQVDSQVTMMFWYRQQPGQSLTLIATANQGSEATYESGFVIDKFPISRPNLTFSTLTVSNMSPEDSSIYLCSVEDVAPGETQYFGPGTRLLVL.

This clonotype was picked up a small number of times. This chain joins TRBV6-6 and TRBJ2-3, with 8 bases that match TRBD1. CDR1 is MNHNY, CDR2 SVGAGI, per germline (reference sequence). The CDR3 consists of 12 residues. With V trimmed by 9 bases and J by 4 bases, 3 bases remained unmatched. CDR3 protein: CASGQGPDTQYF. In DNA form, the CDR3 reads TGTGCCAGTGGACAGGGCCCAGATACGCAGTATTTT.

With respect to this clonotype: Its ends do not fully match the called genes, so a read error is possible. The chain couples TRBV20-1 to TRBJ2-5; TRBD1 might be the D (6 bases). CDR3 length: 13 residues. CDR1 and CDR2 from the germline V gene are DFQATT and SNEGSKA (reference sequence). CDR3 sequence reads: CSDRPGQQETQYF. CDR3 sequence (DNA): TGCAGTGATAGACCGGGACAACAAGAGACCCAGTACTTC.

The rearrangement links TRBV10-2 to TRBJ2-7; 10 nucleotides agree with TRBD1. The germline V gene encodes CDR1 WSHSY and CDR2 SAAADI. J was trimmed by 3 bases and V by 7 bases; bases with no gene match: 9. The CDR3 has 15 residues. CDR3 DNA: TGCGCCAGCATCGCGGACAGGGGGTTGAACTACGAGCAGTACTTC. This codes for CASIADRGLNYEQYF.

This clonotype was found many times. J is TRBJ2-1 and V is TRBV5-1; either TRBD1 or TRBD2 may supply D (5 bases each). The germline V gene has CDR1 SGHRS and CDR2 YFSETQ. This CDR3 is 16 amino acids long. V was cut by 3 bases and J by 6 bases, with 19 bases left in between. CDR3 sequence: CASSSYGTESGNEQFF. CDR3 in DNA: TGCGCCAGCAGCTCCTACGGGACGGAGAGTGGCAATGAGCAGTTCTTC.

This clonotype came up a few times. The gene calls are TRBV10-3 and TRBJ1-1; the match to TRBD1 covers 7 bases. CDR3 length: 12 residues. Germline V gene sequence: CDR1 ENHRY, CDR2 SYGVKD. Trimming at V came to 4 bases and at J to 10 bases, leaving 6 bases not matched to a gene. The CDR3 sequence is CAISGPTGSAFF. The CDR3 DNA sequence: TGTGCCATCAGTGGACCGACAGGGTCAGCTTTCTTT.